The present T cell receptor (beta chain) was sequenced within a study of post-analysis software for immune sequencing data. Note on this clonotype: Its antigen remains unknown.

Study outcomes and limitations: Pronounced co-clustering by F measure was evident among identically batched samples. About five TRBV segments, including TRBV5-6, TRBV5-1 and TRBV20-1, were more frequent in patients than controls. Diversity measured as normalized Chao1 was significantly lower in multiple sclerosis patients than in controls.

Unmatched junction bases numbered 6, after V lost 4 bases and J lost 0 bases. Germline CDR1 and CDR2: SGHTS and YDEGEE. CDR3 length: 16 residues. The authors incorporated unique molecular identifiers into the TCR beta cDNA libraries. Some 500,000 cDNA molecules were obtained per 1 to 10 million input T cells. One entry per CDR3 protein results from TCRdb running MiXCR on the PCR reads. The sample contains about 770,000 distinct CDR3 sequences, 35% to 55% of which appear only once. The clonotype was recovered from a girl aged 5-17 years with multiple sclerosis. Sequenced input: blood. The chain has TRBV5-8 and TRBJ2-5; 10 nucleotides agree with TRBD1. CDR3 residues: CASSEGTGVNQETQYF. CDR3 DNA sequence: TGTGCCAGCAGCGAAGGGACAGGGGTCAACCAAGAGACCCAGTACTTC.